This TCR beta chain emerged from a study of cytomegalovirus exposure and HLA in healthy donors. Regarding the study as a whole: Follow-up analysis found HLA locus-dependent TCR association rates, highest for DRB1 and lowest for HLA-C. Later on, analysis showed that most CMV-associated TCR beta chains appeared to be HLA-restricted. Later analysis associated a missense DCLRE1C variant with TCR beta V- and J-gene trimming. The study listed some 160 cytomegalovirus-associated TCR beta chains.

Concerning this clone: What it binds is unknown.

This CDR3 spans 16 amino acids. Germline V lookup: CDR1 SGHAT, CDR2 FQNNGV. V shed 5 bases and J 3 bases; nucleotides not matched to a gene: 12. In the PCR, 60 Vbeta and 13 Jbeta primers were used. TCRdb's table, derived via immunoSEQ multiplex PCR, lists solely in-frame clones and lacks some. There are some 140,000 clones in the sample; around 83% occur only once, and roughly 1.2% lies in the top ten. The rearrangement links TRBV11-2 to TRBJ1-1; TRBD1 matches at 7 bases. This TCR came from a male donor in good health and CMV-seropositive. The sequenced sample was PBMCs. This CDR3 reads CASSAIIRDRDTEAFF. CDR3 in DNA: TGTGCCAGCAGCGCCATCATTCGAGACAGGGACACTGAAGCTTTCTTT.